The text below deals with one TCR beta chain. Measured with immunoSEQ multiplex PCR; TCRdb has only the in-frame clones, and not every one. The data show 350,000 to 450,000 clones, with roughly 90% seen just once and about 1.6% held by the top ten. The sample is drawn from a study of blood T cell repertoires in COVID-19. Study background: The cDNA or gDNA used as material had been derived from T cells, B-cell-depleted T cells, or PBMCs.

This TCR derives from a woman aged 40 to 49 with COVID-19, enrolled during active disease. The specimen sequenced was peripheral blood.

The DNA of the CDR3 is TGTGCTAGTGGCTACGGACAGGTTGGGTCCTACGAGCAGTACTTC. The encoded protein is CASGYGQVGSYEQYF. This rearrangement joins TRBV12-5 to TRBJ2-7, with 7 nucleotides matching TRBD1. The V and J ends lost 6 bases and 1 base, in that order; junction bases with no gene match: 9. Germline loops: CDR1 LGHNT, CDR2 FRNRAP. The CDR3 length is 15 residues.